Presented here are 30 T cell receptor beta chains from one specimen sequenced in a study of control samples from healthy donors and cancer patients. Sequencing used immunoSEQ multiplex PCR; TCRdb keeps in-frame clones, though not all of them. The sample lists about 75,000 clones, around 84% seen once, with about 14% in the top ten. What was sequenced was blood. These receptors originate from a man aged 50-60 years in good health.

This clone was recorded a few times. The chain uses TRBV7-2 and TRBJ2-7, with D possibly being TRBD2 (6 bases). With 2 bases removed from V and 5 bases from J, the gap between germline ends came to 13 bases. The germline CDR1 and CDR2 sequences are SGHTA and FQGNSA. The CDR3 contains 14 residues. The CDR3 nucleotides read TGTGCCAGCAGCTTACGTGTGGCGGGGCACGAGCAGTACTTC. Protein sequence: CASSLRVAGHEQYF.

This rearrangement joins TRBV5-7 to TRBJ1-4, with D perhaps TRBD1 (6 bases). TRBV5-7 is reported as an ORF; its role is uncertain. Trimming took off 2 bases at V and 11 bases at J, with 16 bases between the two ends. This CDR3 has 14 amino acids. The CDR3 DNA sequence: TGTGCCAGCAGCTTTAGGGGGGACCGGATTAAACTGTTTTTT. The encoded protein is CASSFRGDRIKLFF.

V usage is TRBV18 and J usage is TRBJ2-3; D remains unclear. This CDR3 is 15 amino acids long. Germline lookup yields CDR1 KGHSH and CDR2 LQKENI. V was pared by 5 bases and J by 0 bases, with 12 bases between. The CDR3, as DNA: TGTGCCAGCTCAACTGGATTTCCTAGCACAGATACGCAGTATTTT. Its translation: CASSTGFPSTDTQYF.

V is TRBV6-1 and J is TRBJ2-2, with no clear D. The germline V and J ends were trimmed by 2 bases and 3 bases, with 1 base remaining between them. Per the germline V gene, CDR1 is MNHNS and CDR2 is SASEGT. The CDR3 has 12 residues. CDR3 nucleotide sequence: TGTGCCAGCAGTGAACACACCGGGGAGCTGTTTTTT. Translation: CASSEHTGELFF.

The V call is TRBV7-2, the J call TRBJ2-7; D might be TRBD1 (7 bases). This CDR3 has 16 amino acids. Germline CDR1 and CDR2: SGHTA and FQGNSA. The V end was cut by 0 bases, the J end by 4 bases, with 16 bases between. The CDR3, as DNA: TGTGCCAGCAGCTTAGCATCAGGTCAGGGGGGATACGAGCAGTACTTC. Protein: CASSLASGQGGYEQYF.

The chain combines TRBV30 with TRBJ2-1; TRBD2 matches 7 bases. The V and J ends lost 1 base and 8 bases, in that order; junction bases with no gene match: 8. Germline CDR1 reads GTSNPN; CDR2 reads SVGIG (reference sequence). The CDR3 extends over 14 amino acids. The CDR3 nucleotides are TGTGCCTGGAGTGGAGGACTAGTAAGTTATGAGCAGTTCTTC. Its protein product is CAWSGGLVSYEQFF.

Only one count was recorded for this clone. J is TRBJ1-1 and V is TRBV19; D remains unclear. The CDR3 is made up of 14 amino acids. The ends were cut back, 1 base at V and 3 bases at J, with 9 bases in the middle. The germline CDR1 and CDR2 sequences are LNHDA and SQIVND (reference sequence). In DNA form, the CDR3 reads TGTGCCAGTAGTATAGTCTCCGGGTACACTGAAGCTTTCTTT. It codes for CASSIVSGYTEAFF.

About this clone itself: Other DNA sequences from this sample encode an identical CDR3 as well. The gene calls are TRBV7-2 and TRBJ2-1, with D perhaps matching TRBD1 or TRBD2 (7 bases each). The CDR3 has 17 amino acids. V lost 0 bases and J 8 bases, leaving 20 bases between the germline ends. Per germline, CDR1 SGHTA and CDR2 FQGNSA. The CDR3 DNA reads TGTGCCAGCAGCTTAGCGGCTGGGGCAGGGGGGGGGCATGAGCAGTTCTTC. This sequence encodes CASSLAAGAGGGHEQFF.

For this clone: Relative to the germline gene, one junction end is altered; a read error may explain this. The chain uses TRBV9 and TRBJ1-2, with D perhaps TRBD1 (5 bases). Germline CDR1 reads SGDLS; CDR2 reads YYNGEE. The CDR3 contains 12 residues. The CDR3 DNA reads TGTGCCAGCAGCGTAGGAGGGGTGGGCTACATCTTC. Translating gives CASSVGGVGYIF.

J is TRBJ2-4 and V is TRBV24-1; 8 positions match TRBD1. Looked up from germline, CDR1 is KGHDR and CDR2 is SFDVKD. CDR3 length: 13 residues. V shed 9 bases and J 6 bases; nucleotides not matched to a gene: 6. Written as DNA, the CDR3 is TGTGCCACCTCTGGACAGGGCGGAAACATTCAGTACTTC. Amino acid sequence: CATSGQGGNIQYF.

This chain uses TRBV12-3 or TRBV12-4 with TRBJ1-1; D unclear. Deletions cut 4 bases from V and 5 bases from J, with 8 bases between. This CDR3 region has 12 residues. The CDR3 DNA sequence: TGTGCCAGCAGTTCAGATCGGACTGAAGCTTTCTTT. As protein: CASSSDRTEAFF.

The V and J genes are TRBV20-1 and TRBJ1-5, with D perhaps matching TRBD1 (5 bases). With 3 bases removed from V and 0 bases from J, the gap between germline ends came to 18 bases. Per germline, CDR1 DFQATT and CDR2 SNEGSKA (reference sequence). This CDR3 region has 17 residues. CDR3 sequence reads: CSASNPDSSNSNQPQHF. The CDR3, as DNA: TGCAGTGCTAGTAATCCCGACAGCTCGAATAGCAATCAGCCCCAGCATTTT.

CDR3 loop: CASSLAAHRTDTQYF. The CDR3 DNA reads TGTGCCAGCAGCTTAGCGGCCCACCGCACAGATACGCAGTATTTT. The chain combines TRBV11-2 with TRBJ2-3; D not certain. V shed 1 base and J shed 1 base, with 9 bases lying between them. This CDR3 region has 15 residues. Germline CDR1 and CDR2: SGHAT and FQNNGV.

The chain recombines TRBV14 with TRBJ2-3; weak D call: TRBD2 (6 bases). CDR3 length: 18 residues. V lost 1 base, J lost 4 bases, and 21 bases lay in between. CDR1 and CDR2 (germline): SGHDN, FVKESK. The CDR3 sequence: CASSQGRVQAGGADTQYF. Written as DNA, the CDR3 is TGTGCCAGCAGCCAAGGTCGAGTCCAAGCGGGTGGGGCAGATACGCAGTATTTT. Drawing the rest from reference TRBV14 and TRBJ2-3, the complete variable domain is EAGVTQFPSHSVIEKGQTVTLRCDPISGHDNLYWYRRVMGKEIKFLLHFVKESKQDESGMPNNRFLAERTGGTYSTLKVQPAELEDSGVYFCASSQGRVQAGGADTQYFGPGTRLTVL.

The chain joins TRBV12-3 or TRBV12-4 to TRBJ2-1, with D perhaps TRBD1 (6 bases). V lost 11 bases to trimming and J lost 10 bases, with 18 bases between them. CDR3 length equals 12 residues. CDR3 DNA: TGTGCCGGACAGTTTAAGGGCGGGGAGCAGTTCTTC. Translation gives CAGQFKGGEQFF.

This chain uses TRBV2 with TRBJ2-5; either TRBD1 or TRBD2 may supply D (5 bases each). CDR1 and CDR2 (germline): SNHLY, FYNNEI. This CDR3 comprises 14 residues. The V gene lost 4 bases and the J gene lost 1 base, with 10 bases spanning the gap. The CDR3 sequence is CASSVGTIQETQYF. The CDR3 DNA follows: TGTGCCAGCAGTGTAGGGACCATCCAAGAGACCCAGTACTTC. The full variable domain, rest sourced from reference TRBV2 and TRBJ2-5, is EPEVTQTPSHQVTQMGQEVILRCVPISNHLYFYWYRQILGQKVEFLVSFYNNEISEKSEIFDDQFSVERPDGSNFTLKIRSTKLEDSAMYFCASSVGTIQETQYFGPGTRLLVL.

The genes are TRBV6-2 or TRBV6-3 and TRBJ2-3; the match to TRBD2 covers 9 bases. J was trimmed by 1 base and V by 2 bases; bases with no gene match: 4. Germline V lookup: CDR1 MNHEY, CDR2 SVGEGT. The length of the CDR3 is 16 residues. CDR3 protein: CASSYRAGGRTDTQYF. Written as DNA, the CDR3 is TGTGCCAGCAGTTACAGAGCGGGAGGACGCACAGATACGCAGTATTTT.

The chain uses TRBV6-6 and TRBJ2-3; D unclear. CDR1 and CDR2 (germline): MNHNY, SVGAGI (reference sequence). The CDR3 spans 20 residues. Trimming took off 5 bases at V and 0 bases at J, with 27 bases between the two ends. CDR3 nucleotide sequence: TGTGCCAGCAGTCCCGACTGGGCGGCCGTTTTATTGTCTAGCACAGATACGCAGTATTTT. Translating gives CASSPDWAAVLLSSTDTQYF.

The V and J genes are TRBV7-9 and TRBJ2-1; 11 bases map to TRBD2. Trimming took 5 bases from V and 5 from J; bases not matched to a gene: 2. Per the germline V gene, CDR1 is SEHNR and CDR2 is FQNEAQ (reference sequence). The CDR3 runs to 14 residues. CDR3 in DNA: TGTGCCAGCAGCCCGGGACTAGCGGACAATGAGCAGTTCTTC. Amino acids: CASSPGLADNEQFF.

The chain carries TRBV6-6 and TRBJ1-1; D uncertain. CDR3 size: 13 residues. V lost 7 bases and J lost 0, with 9 bases in between. Germline-derived CDR1 and CDR2 are MNHNY and SVGAGI (reference sequence). CDR3 sequence reads: CASTRLMNTEAFF. Written as DNA, the CDR3 is TGTGCCAGCACGAGGCTCATGAACACTGAAGCTTTCTTT.

Notes on this clone: Other nucleotide sequences from this sample produce the same CDR3. This chain links TRBV7-2 with TRBJ1-4; maybe TRBD1 (5 bases). The CDR3 totals 15 residues. V dropped 0 bases and J dropped 3 bases, with 8 bases sitting between them. Germline V gene data show CDR1 as SGHTA and CDR2 as FQGNSA. The CDR3 nucleotides are TGTGCCAGCAGCTTAGCCGGGACCGCTAATGAAAAACTGTTTTTT. Amino acids: CASSLAGTANEKLFF.

V and J are TRBV10-3 and TRBJ1-1; no firm D call. Germline V gives CDR1 ENHRY, CDR2 SYGVKD. The V end lost 3 bases, the J end lost 1 base, and 6 bases lay between the germline ends. This CDR3 contains 13 residues. The CDR3 loop is CAISETANTEAFF. CDR3 in DNA: TGTGCCATCAGTGAAACAGCGAACACTGAAGCTTTCTTT.

This clone has just one count. The chain has TRBV5-1 and TRBJ2-3, with D maybe TRBD1 (5 bases). There are 15 residues in the CDR3. Trimming stripped 3 bases from V and 4 bases from J, with 15 bases between. Germline CDR1 reads SGHRS; CDR2 reads YFSETQ. CDR3: CASSYGIIGADTQYF. The DNA of the CDR3 is TGCGCCAGCAGCTATGGCATTATAGGGGCAGATACGCAGTATTTT.

This chain joins TRBV5-1 and TRBJ1-1; D not resolved. Germline V gives CDR1 SGHRS, CDR2 YFSETQ. V was pared by 4 bases and J by 1 base, with 14 bases between. The CDR3 extends over 15 amino acids. The CDR3 here is CASSPRGETNTEAFF. CDR3 nucleotide sequence: TGCGCCAGCAGCCCCCGCGGAGAGACGAACACTGAAGCTTTCTTT.

This rearrangement joins TRBV19 to TRBJ1-2, with 8 bases fitting TRBD1. CDR1 is LNHDA and CDR2 is SQIVND in the germline V gene (reference sequence). This CDR3 is built from 13 residues. The V and J ends lost 5 bases and 5 bases, in that order; junction bases with no gene match: 4. CDR3 in amino acids: CASSLQGAYGYTF. The CDR3 DNA follows: TGTGCCAGTAGTCTGCAGGGGGCATATGGCTACACCTTC.

This rearrangement joins TRBV7-2 to TRBJ2-5; no firm D call. The germline V and J ends were trimmed by 0 bases and 5 bases, with 4 bases remaining between them. The CDR3 length is 12 residues. CDR1 and CDR2 from the germline V gene are SGHTA and FQGNSA. CDR3 nucleotides: TGTGCCAGCAGCTTAGCGGAGGAGACCCAGTACTTC. This translates into CASSLAEETQYF.

The rearrangement uses TRBV4-2 and TRBJ1-1; no clear D gene. Trimming removed 1 base from V and 3 bases from J, with 9 bases in between. The CDR3 is made up of 14 amino acids. CDR1 and CDR2 (germline): LGHNA, YNFKEQ. CDR3 sequence reads: CASSQGFRDTEAFF. The CDR3 nucleotides read TGTGCCAGCAGCCAAGGTTTTAGGGACACTGAAGCTTTCTTT.

This clone was seen only once. The CDR3 loop is CASSLVLSGTSGPYEQYF. The DNA of the CDR3 is TGTGCCAGCAGCTTAGTGTTAAGCGGGACTAGCGGGCCCTACGAGCAGTACTTC. The chain links TRBV13 to TRBJ2-7; 12 nucleotides agree with TRBD2. V lost 1 base to trimming and J lost 2 bases; unmatched junction nucleotides: 9. The CDR3 extends over 18 amino acids. CDR1 PRHDT and CDR2 FYEKMQ come from the germline V gene (reference sequence).

The chain carries TRBV27 and TRBJ2-7; 7 nucleotides agree with TRBD1. In germline, CDR1 is MNHEY, CDR2 SMNVEV (reference sequence). J was trimmed by 1 base and V by 3 bases; bases with no gene match: 3. There are 14 residues in the CDR3. CDR3 sequence: CASSFTGDSYEQYF. CDR3 DNA sequence: TGTGCCAGCAGTTTTACAGGGGATTCCTACGAGCAGTACTTC.

This chain links TRBV3-1 (or the pseudogene TRBV3-2) with TRBJ1-2; TRBD1 agrees at 7 bases. Losses at the gene ends were 4 bases for V and 2 bases for J; bases not matched to a gene: 4. The CDR3 is 14 amino acids. CDR1 and CDR2 (germline): LGHDT, YNNKEL (reference sequence). The CDR3 DNA reads as TGTGCCAGCAGCCCCCGGGACAGCAACTATGGCTACACCTTC. Its protein is CASSPRDSNYGYTF.